These 8 T cell receptor beta chains were all obtained from the same sample, sequenced in a study of cytomegalovirus exposure and HLA in healthy donors. This PCR relied on a set of 60 Vbeta primers and 13 Jbeta primers. Profiling relied on immunoSEQ multiplex PCR, and the TCRdb table lists in-frame clones only, not all of them. This table holds roughly 180,000 clones, under 90% found once. The sequencing input was PBMCs. These receptors all stem from a man aged 25 to 45 in good health and CMV-seropositive.

The J gene is TRBJ2-5, the V gene TRBV5-8; D is uncertain. The germline V gene has CDR1 SGHTS and CDR2 YDEGEE. The CDR3 runs 16 residues. V dropped 4 bases and J dropped 5 bases, with 21 bases sitting between them. The CDR3 coding sequence is TGTGCCAGCAGCCACCGTAATTTGCTTTTACGGGAGACCCAGTACTTC. The encoded protein is CASSHRNLLLRETQYF.

This chain links TRBV7-2 with TRBJ1-1; D unclear. Trimming shortened V by 1 base and J by 4 bases, and 10 bases separated the two germline ends. Germline V gives CDR1 SGHTA, CDR2 FQGNSA. The CDR3 is 14 amino acids. CDR3 coding DNA: TGTGCCAGCAGCTTAGGGGTTCGGAGCACTGAAGCTTTCTTT. It codes for CASSLGVRSTEAFF.

V usage is TRBV27 and J usage is TRBJ2-7, with D possibly TRBD2 on 5 matching bases. Per germline, CDR1 MNHEY and CDR2 SMNVEV (reference sequence). With 0 bases removed from V and 3 bases from J, the gap between germline ends came to 12 bases. The CDR3 contains 15 residues. CDR3 amino acids: CASSLSRDEGYEQYF. The CDR3, as DNA: TGTGCCAGCAGTTTATCTCGGGATGAGGGCTACGAGCAGTACTTC.

This clone appeared a single time. The CDR3: CASSLLQGSNEQFF. The CDR3 bases are TGTGCCAGCAGCTTGTTACAGGGATCCAATGAGCAGTTCTTC. The chain combines TRBV5-6 with TRBJ2-1, with a weak D call TRBD1 (6 bases). V was cut by 1 base and J by 6 bases, with 11 bases left in between. Germline assignment: CDR1 SGHDT and CDR2 YYEEEE. This CDR3 contains 14 residues.

Many counts were recorded for this clone. The chain couples TRBV5-6 to TRBJ2-2, with 9 bases that match TRBD2. The CDR3 is made up of 16 amino acids. Germline V lookup: CDR1 SGHDT, CDR2 YYEEEE. V was clipped by 4 bases and J by 2 bases; unmatched bases: 6. CDR3 DNA sequence: TGTGCCAGCAGCAGGGCGGGGGGGTTAAACACCGGGGAGCTGTTTTTT. Translated: CASSRAGGLNTGELFF.

V gene TRBV9 combines with J gene TRBJ1-4, with D perhaps matching TRBD1 (5 bases). V gave up 3 bases and J gave up 3 bases, with 15 bases separating them. The CDR3 has 16 residues. The V gene's germline CDR1 is SGDLS and CDR2 YYNGEE. The CDR3 region is CASSAGLGPSNEKLFF. The CDR3 nucleotides are TGTGCCAGCAGCGCCGGATTGGGGCCATCTAATGAAAAACTGTTTTTT.

The chain is built from TRBV28 and TRBJ2-3; TRBD1 aligns across 9 bases. Germline assignment: CDR1 MDHEN and CDR2 SYDVKM. The CDR3 has 14 amino acids. Trimming cost V 5 bases and J 6 bases; bases outside gene matches: 6. In DNA form, the CDR3 reads TGTGCCAGCAGTAGCGGACAGGGGAGGGATACGCAGTATTTT. Protein sequence: CASSSGQGRDTQYF.

The chain recombines TRBV5-4 with TRBJ2-7; 8 nucleotides agree with TRBD1. The CDR3 loop spans 16 amino acids. Germline V gene lookup returns CDR1 SGHNT and CDR2 YYREEE (reference sequence). J gave up 0 bases and V 1 base, and 6 bases lay outside the gene matches. The CDR3 DNA reads as TGTGCCAGCAGCTTGAGGACAGGGCTAACCTCCTACGAGCAGTACTTC. Protein product: CASSLRTGLTSYEQYF.